The sequence of this T cell receptor (beta chain) was determined in a study of blood T cell repertoires in COVID-19. Method: immunoSEQ multiplex PCR; TCRdb's copy keeps in-frame clones and lacks some. The table records over 200,000 clones, approximately 90% of them present only once. CDR1 and CDR2 (germline): LGHNA, YSLEER. V shed 0 bases and J shed 4 bases, with 18 bases lying between them. The CDR3 covers 18 residues. The source material was peripheral blood. This TCR was sampled from a man aged 25-45 years with COVID-19, enrolled during active disease. V gene TRBV4-3 combines with J gene TRBJ2-2, with D possibly being TRBD2 (6 bases). Here the CDR3 reads CASSQDPFGTSTTGELFF. In DNA, the CDR3 is TGCGCCAGCAGCCAAGACCCCTTCGGGACTTCTACCACCGGGGAGCTGTTTTTT.